This T cell receptor (beta chain) was obtained from a study of PD-1 blockade in classical Hodgkin lymphoma. Only in-frame clones appear in the TCRdb table, and some are missing; sequencing was by immunoSEQ multiplex PCR. The top ten hold 22% of the sample, which has roughly 50,000 clones, over 60% seen once. For this clone: Antigen: not known.

Every single patient, without exception, relapsed after autologous stem cell transplantation, and brentuximab vedotin exposure varied. Study outcomes and limitations: Patients excluded were those beginning nivolumab under 1 year after ASCT.

The trim removed 0 bases at V and 3 bases at J, leaving 1 base unmatched. CDR3 size: 14 residues. Germline values: CDR1 SGHNT, CDR2 YYREEE (reference sequence). The origin of this receptor is a human donor with classical Hodgkin lymphoma. This specimen was peripheral blood mononuclear cells (PBMCs), taken before the second cycle of nivolumab. The chain has TRBV5-4 and TRBJ1-1; 8 positions match TRBD1. CDR3 nucleotides: TGTGCCAGCAGCTTGGTACAGGGGGACACTGAAGCTTTCTTT. Its protein product is CASSLVQGDTEAFF.